A single sample is the source of the 12 T cell receptor beta chains below, sequenced in a study of T-cell reconstitution after alpha-beta-depleted transplantation in children. Preparation of the TCRbeta library involved a method that used unique molecular identifiers. One entry per CDR3 protein, called by TCRdb with MiXCR from the PCR reads. The sample gives 400,000 to 500,000 distinct CDR3 sequences, 9.5% to 13% of which show up once; over 4.5% is in the top ten. Sequences were derived from PBMCs from the stem cell graft donor, sampled from the stem cell graft. The receptors were gathered from a human donor who donated a stem cell graft to a child with acute myeloid leukemia.

V and J are TRBV7-9 and TRBJ2-1; possibly TRBD2 for D (6 bases). V was trimmed by 1 base and J by 10 bases, leaving 17 bases between them. The germline V gene encodes CDR1 SEHNR and CDR2 FQNEAQ (reference sequence). The CDR3 totals 15 residues. CDR3 DNA sequence: TGTGCCAGCAGCTTAGGGAGGGCCCCAGCAAAGGAGCAGTTCTTC. Protein product: CASSLGRAPAKEQFF. Full variable domain (rest looked up from reference TRBV7-9 and TRBJ2-1): DTGVSQNPRHKITKRGQNVTFRCDPISEHNRLYWYRQTLGQGPEFLTYFQNEAQLEKSRLLSDRFSAERPKGSFSTLEIQRTEQGDSAMYLCASSLGRAPAKEQFFGPGTRLTVL.

There are many counts of this clonotype. The CDR3 region has the DNA TGCGCCAGCAGCCCGTTATCGGGCGAAGTGACAGATACGCAGTATTTT. Its translation is CASSPLSGEVTDTQYF. The chain links TRBV4-1 to TRBJ2-3; D not resolved. Germline lookup yields CDR1 MGHRA and CDR2 YSYEKL. This CDR3 region has 16 residues. Trimming removed 4 bases at V and 3 bases at J, with 17 bases between.

This clonotype has only a few counts. V usage is TRBV20-1 and J usage is TRBJ2-2; D is uncertain. Germline CDR1 is DFQATT and CDR2 is SNEGSKA (reference sequence). Trimming removed 4 bases from V and 1 base from J, with 10 bases in between. The CDR3 contains 14 residues. CDR3 sequence (DNA): TGCAGTGCTAAAAGACCGAAGAACACCGGGGAGCTGTTTTTT. It encodes CSAKRPKNTGELFF.

V is TRBV20-1 and J is TRBJ2-7, with D possibly TRBD2 on 5 matching bases. This CDR3 has 13 amino acids. The V gene's germline CDR1 is DFQATT and CDR2 SNEGSKA (reference sequence). Between the trimmed V and J ends, which lost 6 bases and 7 bases, there was a span of 19 bases. In DNA form, the CDR3 reads TGCAGTGCAGAGGGAACCGTCCTTGGGGAGCAGTACTTC. This sequence encodes CSAEGTVLGEQYF.

This clonotype was seen more than once but under ten times. The rearrangement joins TRBV6-1 to TRBJ2-2; D is unresolved. Germline loops: CDR1 MNHNS, CDR2 SASEGT. This CDR3 is built from 14 residues. The germline V and J ends were trimmed by 6 bases and 6 bases, with 14 bases remaining between them. CDR3 nucleotides: TGTGCCAGCAGCTCTCCGACCTCGGCCGGGGAGCTGTTTTTT. Amino acid sequence: CASSSPTSAGELFF.

The J gene is TRBJ1-1, the V gene TRBV2; no clear D gene. V shed 3 bases and J shed 1 base, with 6 bases lying between them. Germline V gene sequence: CDR1 SNHLY, CDR2 FYNNEI. The CDR3 consists of 13 residues. The DNA for the CDR3 is TGTGCCAGCAGTGATTCTCGGAACACTGAAGCTTTCTTT. Encoded protein: CASSDSRNTEAFF.

J is TRBJ2-1 and V is TRBV7-8; 10 nucleotides align to TRBD2. Germline V lookup: CDR1 SGHVS, CDR2 FQNEAQ. V dropped 1 base and J dropped 8; count of bases not matched to a gene: 8. The CDR3 loop spans 16 amino acids. DNA of the CDR3: TGTGCCAGCAGCTTAGGGATGGGACTAGCGAAGGATGAGCAGTTCTTC. Its protein is CASSLGMGLAKDEQFF. The variable domain in full, completed from reference TRBV7-8 and TRBJ2-1, reads GAGVSQSPRYKVAKRGQDVALRCDPISGHVSLFWYQQALGQGPEFLTYFQNEAQLDKSGLPSDRFFAERPEGSVSTLKIQRTQQEDSAVYLCASSLGMGLAKDEQFFGPGTRLTVL.

This clonotype was found a few times. This sequence joins TRBV5-6 and TRBJ2-4, with D hard to call. The CDR3 has 12 residues. V lost 0 bases to trimming and J lost 10 bases, with 8 bases between them. The V gene's germline CDR1 is SGHDT and CDR2 YYEEEE. The CDR3 DNA sequence: TGTGCCAGCAGCTTGGAGGTCGGTATTCAGTACTTC. Residues: CASSLEVGIQYF. Combining the CDR3 with reference TRBV5-6 and TRBJ2-4 gives the whole variable domain DAGVTQSPTHLIKTRGQQVTLRCSPKSGHDTVSWYQQALGQGPQFIFQYYEEEERQRGNFPDRFSGHQFPNYSSELNVNALLLGDSALYLCASSLEVGIQYFGAGTRLSVL.

This clonotype was detected only a few times. This chain connects TRBV5-6 to TRBJ1-2; 7 bases match TRBD1. CDR3 length equals 15 residues. J gave up 6 bases and V 0 bases, and 8 bases lay outside the gene matches. Germline CDR1 and CDR2: SGHDT and YYEEEE. The CDR3 spells CASSLAAQGENGYTF. The CDR3 nucleotides read TGTGCCAGCAGCTTGGCCGCCCAGGGGGAAAATGGCTACACCTTC.

The chain carries TRBV20-1 and TRBJ2-3, with a possible D match to TRBD1 (5 bases). Germline values: CDR1 DFQATT, CDR2 SNEGSKA (reference sequence). Trimming shortened V by 0 bases and J by 0 bases, and 10 bases separated the two germline ends. There are 15 residues in the CDR3. CDR3 DNA sequence: TGCAGTGCTAGAGACTGGGGCTCTAGCACAGATACGCAGTATTTT. It encodes CSARDWGSSTDTQYF.

The V and J genes are TRBV20-1 and TRBJ2-1; the D gene is possibly TRBD2 (6 bases). Germline V gene lookup returns CDR1 DFQATT and CDR2 SNEGSKA (reference sequence). This CDR3 has 13 residues. CDR3 nucleotides: TGCAGCGCGGCCGAGACTAGCTACAATGAGCAGTTCTTC. It specifies CSAAETSYNEQFF.

This clonotype appeared a few times. V gene TRBV12-3 or TRBV12-4 combines with J gene TRBJ2-7, with D perhaps TRBD1 or TRBD2 (5 bases each). V was pared by 3 bases and J by 6 bases, with 12 bases between. The CDR3 length is 13 residues. CDR3 loop: CASSFRDAGEQYF. CDR3 coding DNA: TGTGCCAGCAGTTTCAGGGATGCGGGCGAGCAGTACTTC.